These T cell receptor beta chains were read from a single sample in a study of T cells in Graves' hyperthyroidism and ophthalmopathy. TCRdb reprocessed the multiplex PCR reads with MiXCR, giving one entry per CDR3 protein. The sample consists of under 400,000 distinct CDR3 sequences, 16% of them appearing once. Sequencing used blood. The receptors come from a man in his thirties or forties with Graves' hyperthyroidism. The conserved cysteine and the conserved F or W are not part of the CDR3 here.

CDR3 length: 12
J gene: TRBJ2-2
V gene: TRBV3-1
CDR3 protein: ASSTTRATGELF

CDR3 length: 16
J gene: TRBJ2-2
V gene: TRBV11-2
CDR3 protein: ASRPTLGGKENTGELF

CDR3 length: 11
J gene: TRBJ2-3
V gene: TRBV20-1
CDR3 protein: SWYAPVADMQY

CDR3 length: 12
J gene: TRBJ2-2
V gene: TRBV28
CDR3 protein: ASRPGQNTGELS

CDR3 length: 12
J gene: TRBJ2-7
V gene: TRBV28
CDR3 protein: ASFGAGRSYEQY

CDR3 length: 13
J gene: TRBJ2-7
V gene: TRBV12-3/TRBV12-4
CDR3 protein: ASTMGSSGTYEQY

CDR3 length: 12
J gene: TRBJ1-2
V gene: TRBV6-1
CDR3 protein: ASSEGSEPVGYT

CDR3 length: 11
J gene: TRBJ2-5
V gene: TRBV7-9
CDR3 protein: ASEHTGNETQY

CDR3 length: 11
J gene: TRBJ1-1
V gene: TRBV14
CDR3 protein: ASSPNLGPEAF

CDR3 length: 12
J gene: TRBJ1-4
V gene: TRBV30
CDR3 protein: AVSTLPFNEKLF

CDR3 length: 13
J gene: TRBJ2-1
V gene: TRBV7-8
CDR3 protein: ASSWLGARNNEQF

CDR3 length: 12
J gene: TRBJ2-6
V gene: TRBV3-1
CDR3 protein: ASSREAGANVLT

CDR3 length: 10
J gene: TRBJ1-3
V gene: TRBV6-4
CDR3 protein: ASGGARNTIY

CDR3 length: 14
J gene: TRBJ2-1
V gene: TRBV20-1
CDR3 protein: SARVYSGRAYNEQF

CDR3 length: 12
J gene: TRBJ1-1
V gene: TRBV9
CDR3 protein: ASSRRRENTEAF

CDR3 length: 11
J gene: TRBJ2-7
V gene: TRBV5-1
CDR3 protein: ASNPGVSGEQY

CDR3 length: 12
J gene: TRBJ1-5
V gene: TRBV29-1
CDR3 protein: SVATGGGNQPQH

CDR3 length: 14
J gene: TRBJ2-7
V gene: TRBV7-2
CDR3 protein: ASSLLLAGPFYEQY

CDR3 length: 11
J gene: TRBJ2-7
V gene: TRBV2
CDR3 protein: ASIGTPTSEQY

CDR3 length: 11
J gene: TRBJ2-4
V gene: TRBV5-6
CDR3 protein: ASSLTGTSIQY

CDR3 length: 11
J gene: TRBJ1-1
V gene: TRBV7-2
CDR3 protein: ASSWRLDTEAF

CDR3 length: 11
J gene: TRBJ1-2
V gene: TRBV12-3/TRBV12-4
CDR3 protein: ASSISWDYGYT

CDR3 length: 12
J gene: TRBJ1-5
V gene: TRBV9
CDR3 protein: ASSPPGSLQPQH

CDR3 length: 11
J gene: TRBJ2-3
V gene: TRBV19
CDR3 protein: ATSTGALNTQY

CDR3 length: 13
J gene: TRBJ2-7
V gene: TRBV19
CDR3 protein: ASTASGGRGSEQY

CDR3 length: 17
J gene: TRBJ1-4
V gene: TRBV6-5
CDR3 protein: ASSYLLATSGGLREKLF

CDR3 length: 12
J gene: TRBJ2-7
V gene: TRBV5-5
CDR3 protein: ASTSPNNVHEQY

CDR3 length: 14
J gene: TRBJ2-1
V gene: TRBV7-3
CDR3 protein: ASSLLARSRYNEQF

CDR3 length: 12
J gene: TRBJ2-5
V gene: TRBV5-8
CDR3 protein: ASSLPTWQETQY